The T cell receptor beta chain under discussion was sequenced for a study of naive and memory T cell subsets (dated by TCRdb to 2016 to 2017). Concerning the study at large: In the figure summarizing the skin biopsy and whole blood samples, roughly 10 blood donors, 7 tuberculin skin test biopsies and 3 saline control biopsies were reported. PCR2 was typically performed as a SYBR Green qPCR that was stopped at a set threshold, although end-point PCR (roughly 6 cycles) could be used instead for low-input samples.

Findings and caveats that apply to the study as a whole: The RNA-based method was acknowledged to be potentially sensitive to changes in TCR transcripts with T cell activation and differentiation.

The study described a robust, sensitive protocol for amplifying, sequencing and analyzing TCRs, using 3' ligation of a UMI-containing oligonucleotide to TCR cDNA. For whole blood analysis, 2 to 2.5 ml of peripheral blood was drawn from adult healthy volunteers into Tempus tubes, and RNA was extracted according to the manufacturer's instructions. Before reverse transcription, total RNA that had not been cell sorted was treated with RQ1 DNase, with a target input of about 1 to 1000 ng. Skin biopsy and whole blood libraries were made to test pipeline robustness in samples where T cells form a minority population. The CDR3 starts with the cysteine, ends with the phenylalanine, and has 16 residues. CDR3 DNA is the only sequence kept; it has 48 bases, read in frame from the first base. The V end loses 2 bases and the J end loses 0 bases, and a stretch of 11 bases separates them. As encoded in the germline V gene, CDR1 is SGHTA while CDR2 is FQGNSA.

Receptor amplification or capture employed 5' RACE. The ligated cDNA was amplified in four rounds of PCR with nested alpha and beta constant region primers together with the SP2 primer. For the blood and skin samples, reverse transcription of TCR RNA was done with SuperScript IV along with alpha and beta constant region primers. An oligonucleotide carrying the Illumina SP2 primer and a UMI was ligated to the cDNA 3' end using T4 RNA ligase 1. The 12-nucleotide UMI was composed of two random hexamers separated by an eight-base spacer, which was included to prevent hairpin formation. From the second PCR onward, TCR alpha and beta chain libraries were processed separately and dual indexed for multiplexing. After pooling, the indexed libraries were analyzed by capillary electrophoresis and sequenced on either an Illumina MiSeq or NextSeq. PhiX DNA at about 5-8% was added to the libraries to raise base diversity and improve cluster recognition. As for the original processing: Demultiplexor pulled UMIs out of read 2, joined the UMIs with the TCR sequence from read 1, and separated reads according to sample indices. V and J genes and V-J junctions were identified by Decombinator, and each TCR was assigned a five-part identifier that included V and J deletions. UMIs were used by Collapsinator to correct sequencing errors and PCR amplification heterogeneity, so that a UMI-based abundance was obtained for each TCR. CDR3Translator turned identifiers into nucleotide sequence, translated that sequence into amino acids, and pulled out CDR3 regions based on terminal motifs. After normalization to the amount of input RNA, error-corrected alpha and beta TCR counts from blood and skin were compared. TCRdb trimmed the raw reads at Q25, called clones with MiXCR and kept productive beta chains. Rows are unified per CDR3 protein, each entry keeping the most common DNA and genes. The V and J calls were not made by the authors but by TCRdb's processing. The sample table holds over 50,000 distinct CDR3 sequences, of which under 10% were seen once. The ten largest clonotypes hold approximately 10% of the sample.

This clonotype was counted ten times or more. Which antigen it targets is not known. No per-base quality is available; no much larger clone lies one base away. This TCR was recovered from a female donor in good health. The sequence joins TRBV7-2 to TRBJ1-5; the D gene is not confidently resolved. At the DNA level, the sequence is TGTGCCAGCAGCTTACAAGGGCCCCGTAGCAATCAGCCCCAGCATTTT. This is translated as CASSLQGPRSNQPQHF.